The 9 T cell receptor beta chains below come from one sample, sequenced in a study of cytomegalovirus exposure and HLA in healthy donors. The data were produced by immunoSEQ multiplex PCR, yet TCRdb's version contains in-frame clones alone and is incomplete. The sample contains over 120,000 clones, around 93% of which appear only once. Sequencing input: PBMCs. These receptors were collected from a man between 18 and 35 years old in good health and CMV-seropositive.

V is TRBV2 and J is TRBJ2-2; D not certain. Looked up from germline, CDR1 is SNHLY and CDR2 is FYNNEI. Trimming took 3 bases from V and 5 from J, leaving 7 bases between them. CDR3 size: 13 residues. The CDR3 protein is CASSEANTGELFF. CDR3 bases: TGTGCCAGCAGTGAGGCAAATACCGGGGAGCTGTTTTTT.

The chain carries TRBV2 and TRBJ2-2, with 9 bases that match TRBD1. The CDR3 is 16 amino acids. The germline V gene encodes CDR1 SNHLY and CDR2 FYNNEI. The trim removed 8 bases at V and 2 bases at J, leaving 9 bases unmatched. This chain's CDR3 is CASQGGQGRNTGELFF. The CDR3 nucleotides are TGTGCCAGCCAGGGTGGACAGGGGCGAAACACCGGGGAGCTGTTTTTT.

The rearrangement joins TRBV7-8 to TRBJ1-6, with D possibly TRBD1 on 5 matching bases. Trimming pared 1 base from V and 5 bases from J, leaving 9 bases between. The length of the CDR3 is 15 residues. Germline values: CDR1 SGHVS, CDR2 FQNEAQ. As DNA, the CDR3 is TGTGCCAGCAGCTTAGAGGACATTAATAATTCACCCCTCCACTTT. Residues: CASSLEDINNSPLHF.

The chain is built from TRBV18 and TRBJ2-7, with 10 positions matching TRBD1. Per the germline V gene, CDR1 is KGHSH and CDR2 is LQKENI. With 5 bases clipped from V and 4 bases from J, the junction kept 5 bases outside the gene matches. The CDR3 totals 14 residues. In DNA, the CDR3 is TGTGCCAGCTCATTAGGACAGGGGGGATACGAGCAGTACTTC. Amino acids: CASSLGQGGYEQYF.

This clone was recorded once. The CDR3 DNA reads as TGTGCCAGCAGTTACTCCCAGTCAGGGAACTATGGCTACACCTTC. Protein: CASSYSQSGNYGYTF. This chain uses TRBV6-6 with TRBJ1-2; a possible D gene is TRBD1 (5 bases). Trimming shortened V by 0 bases and J by 2 bases, and 10 bases separated the two germline ends. This CDR3 is 15 amino acids long. In germline, CDR1 is MNHNY, CDR2 SVGAGI (reference sequence).

The chain combines TRBV28 with TRBJ1-5, with D unclear. The CDR3 sequence is 15 residues long. Germline lookup yields CDR1 MDHEN and CDR2 SYDVKM. V was pared by 4 bases and J by 1 base, with 11 bases between. The CDR3 coding sequence is TGTGCCAGCAGTTCCGGCGGAGGCAGCAATCAGCCCCAGCATTTT. Translating gives CASSSGGGSNQPQHF.

The chain uses TRBV4-1 and TRBJ1-4, with no clear D. Trimming took off 3 bases at V and 8 bases at J, with 13 bases between the two ends. The CDR3 is 14 amino acids. The germline gives CDR1 MGHRA, CDR2 YSYEKL. The CDR3: CASSHKFGWEKLFF. CDR3 nucleotides: TGCGCCAGCAGCCACAAATTCGGGTGGGAAAAACTGTTTTTT.

The chain couples TRBV6-6 to TRBJ1-2, with D perhaps matching TRBD1 (5 bases). V gave up 5 bases and J gave up 1 base, with 8 bases separating them. Germline V lookup: CDR1 MNHNY, CDR2 SVGAGI (reference sequence). The CDR3 is 13 amino acids. CDR3 bases: TGTGCCAGCAGTCGACAGTTTAACTATGGCTACACCTTC. Translating gives CASSRQFNYGYTF.

The rearrangement uses TRBV9 and TRBJ1-1; tentatively, D is TRBD1 (5 bases). This CDR3 is 13 amino acids long. With 4 bases removed from V and 7 bases from J, the gap between germline ends came to 14 bases. Per germline, CDR1 SGDLS and CDR2 YYNGEE. The CDR3 DNA reads TGTGCCAGCAGCCCACGGGGGGATGTTGAAGCTTTCTTT. Its protein is CASSPRGDVEAFF.